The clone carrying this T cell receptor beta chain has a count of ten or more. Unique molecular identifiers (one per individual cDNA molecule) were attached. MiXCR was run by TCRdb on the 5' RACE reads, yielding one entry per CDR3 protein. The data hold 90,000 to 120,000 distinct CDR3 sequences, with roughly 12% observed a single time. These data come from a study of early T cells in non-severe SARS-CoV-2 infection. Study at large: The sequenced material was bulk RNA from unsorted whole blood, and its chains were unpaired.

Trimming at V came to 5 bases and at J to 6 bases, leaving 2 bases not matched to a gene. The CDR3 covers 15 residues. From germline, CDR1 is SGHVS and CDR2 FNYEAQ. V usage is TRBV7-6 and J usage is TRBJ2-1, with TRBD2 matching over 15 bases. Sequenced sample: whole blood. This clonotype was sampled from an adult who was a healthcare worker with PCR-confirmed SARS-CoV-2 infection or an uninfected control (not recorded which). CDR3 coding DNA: TGTGCCAGCAGCGGACTAGCGGGAGGGCCCAATGAGCAGTTCTTC. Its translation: CASSGLAGGPNEQFF.